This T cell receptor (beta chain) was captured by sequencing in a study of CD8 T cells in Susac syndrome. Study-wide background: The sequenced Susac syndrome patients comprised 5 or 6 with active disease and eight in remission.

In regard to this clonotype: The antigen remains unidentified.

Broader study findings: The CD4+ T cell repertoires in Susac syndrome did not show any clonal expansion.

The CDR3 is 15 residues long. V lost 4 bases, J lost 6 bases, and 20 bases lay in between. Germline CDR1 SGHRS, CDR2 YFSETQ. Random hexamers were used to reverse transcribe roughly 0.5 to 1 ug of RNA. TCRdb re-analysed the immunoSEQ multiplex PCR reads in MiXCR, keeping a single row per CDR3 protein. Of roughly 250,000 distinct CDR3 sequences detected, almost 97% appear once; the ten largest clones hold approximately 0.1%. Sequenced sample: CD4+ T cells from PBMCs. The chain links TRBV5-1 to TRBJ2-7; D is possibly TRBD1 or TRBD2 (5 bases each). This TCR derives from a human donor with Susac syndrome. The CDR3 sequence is CASSEPGPYPSEQYF. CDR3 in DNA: TGCGCCAGCAGCGAACCGGGACCTTACCCATCCGAGCAGTACTTC.